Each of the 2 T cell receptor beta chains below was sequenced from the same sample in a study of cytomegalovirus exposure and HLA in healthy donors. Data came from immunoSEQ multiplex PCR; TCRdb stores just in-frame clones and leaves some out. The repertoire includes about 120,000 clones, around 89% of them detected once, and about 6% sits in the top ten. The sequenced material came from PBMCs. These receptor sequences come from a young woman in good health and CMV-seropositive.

The CDR3 loop reads CASSQPSGGYEQYF. Written as DNA, the CDR3 is TGCGCCAGCAGCCAACCTAGCGGGGGGTACGAGCAGTACTTC. The chain employs TRBV4-1 and TRBJ2-7; 11 positions agree with TRBD2. V shed 2 bases, J shed 4 bases, and the junction held 1 base outside the gene matches. The CDR3 runs 14 residues. Germline values: CDR1 MGHRA, CDR2 YSYEKL.

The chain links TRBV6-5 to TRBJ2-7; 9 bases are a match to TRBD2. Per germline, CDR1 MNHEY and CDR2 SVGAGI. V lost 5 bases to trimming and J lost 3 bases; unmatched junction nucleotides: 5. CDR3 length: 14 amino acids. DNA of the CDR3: TGTGCCAGCAGTCCCGGCGGGGGGGGCTACGAGCAGTACTTC. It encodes CASSPGGGGYEQYF.